Listed here are 21 T cell receptor beta chains from one sample, sequenced in a study of regulatory T cells in long-lasting Graves disease. Arm-PCR with iRepertoire HTBI primers amplified the CDR3 regions for these TCR beta libraries. TCRdb re-called the multiplex PCR reads through MiXCR, storing one row per CDR3 protein. In the table there are approximately 470,000 distinct CDR3 sequences, roughly 20% of which are singletons. Stated time point: persistent/refractory GD, antithyroid drugs over 5 years with positive TRAb. There was RNA extracted from PBMCs, and the TCR library was made from it. The sequences come from peripheral blood mononuclear cells (PBMCs), collected when the disease was refractory, from a patient treated with antithyroid drugs. These receptor sequences come from a female donor with Graves disease.

This clonotype was found a few times. The V and J genes are TRBV7-9 and TRBJ2-7, with D possibly being TRBD1 (6 bases). CDR1 SEHNR and CDR2 FQNEAQ come from the germline V gene (reference sequence). This CDR3 is built from 14 residues. V shed 5 bases and J shed 4 bases, with 15 bases lying between them. The CDR3 sequence is CASSTGLRKYEQYF. Here the CDR3 DNA reads TGTGCCAGCAGCACAGGGTTGAGAAAGTACGAGCAGTACTTC. Filled out from reference TRBV7-9 and TRBJ2-7, the complete variable domain reads DTGVSQNPRHKITKRGQNVTFRCDPISEHNRLYWYRQTLGQGPEFLTYFQNEAQLEKSRLLSDRFSAERPKGSFSTLEIQRTEQGDSAMYLCASSTGLRKYEQYFGPGTRLTVT.

In this sample, this clonotype turned up a few times. CDR3 region: CASSLGARGPYEQYF. As DNA, the CDR3 is TGCGCCAGCAGCTTGGGGGCGAGGGGTCCCTACGAGCAGTACTTC. This chain connects TRBV5-1 to TRBJ2-7; the D gene could be TRBD1 or TRBD2 (5 bases each). Germline lookup yields CDR1 SGHRS and CDR2 YFSETQ. V was clipped by 0 bases and J by 2 bases, with 12 bases between them. The CDR3 totals 15 residues.

Turning to this clonotype: A much larger clone sits a single nucleotide away, making a read error possible. CDR3 protein: CASSGKIMGGYEQYF. In DNA, the CDR3 is TGTGCCAGCAGTGGGAAGATTATGGGAGGATACGAGCAGTACTTC. The chain links TRBV6-2 or TRBV6-3 to TRBJ2-7; D perhaps matches TRBD2 (6 bases). V was trimmed by 5 bases and J by 4 bases, leaving 18 bases between them. The CDR3 is 15 residues long. In germline, CDR1 is MNHEY, CDR2 SVGEGT.

This clonotype has ten or more counts. This sequence joins TRBV2 and TRBJ1-1; D is undetermined. The V end lost 7 bases, the J end lost 5 bases, and 17 bases lay between the germline ends. Germline CDR1 is SNHLY and CDR2 is FYNNEI. The CDR3 totals 14 residues. The CDR3 bases are TGTGCCAGCAACCTCCGGAGAGCCGAAACTGAAGCTTTCTTT. Amino acids: CASNLRRAETEAFF.

Worth noting for this clonotype: Sequence at one end of the junction differs from germline and may be a read error. The chain uses TRBV7-7 and TRBJ2-7; 7 bases line up with TRBD2. Per the germline V gene, CDR1 is SSHAT and CDR2 is FNYEAQ (reference sequence). The CDR3 consists of 14 residues. The CDR3 protein is CASSLGAGNYEQYF. CDR3 nucleotide sequence: TGTGCTAGCAGCTTAGGAGCGGGAAACTACGAGCAGTACTTC.

This clonotype was counted once. V is TRBV28 and J is TRBJ1-4, with D tentatively TRBD1 (5 bases). CDR1 and CDR2 (germline): MDHEN, SYDVKM. The V end was cut by 5 bases, the J end by 7 bases, with 14 bases between. The CDR3 sequence is 14 residues long. This chain's CDR3 is CASSGATRGEKLFF. CDR3 nucleotides: TGTGCCAGCAGTGGGGCCACCCGGGGTGAAAAACTGTTTTTT. The whole variable domain, filled in from reference TRBV28 and TRBJ1-4, reads DVKVTQSSRYLVKRTGEKVFLECVQDMDHENMFWYRQDPGLGLRLIYFSYDVKMKEKGDIPEGYSVSREKKERFSLILESASTNQTSMYLCASSGATRGEKLFFGSGTQLSVL.

The sample holds many counts of this clonotype. CDR3 sequence (DNA): TGCAGTGCCACGGACAGGGGGTTTTATTACGAGCAGTACTTC. This encodes CSATDRGFYYEQYF. V is TRBV20-1 and J is TRBJ2-7, with TRBD1 identical over 10 bases. V shed 6 bases and J 4 bases; nucleotides not matched to a gene: 9. The germline V gene encodes CDR1 DFQATT and CDR2 SNEGSKA (reference sequence). The CDR3 loop spans 14 amino acids.

The rearrangement uses TRBV18 and TRBJ2-3, with a weak D call TRBD1 (6 bases). Germline CDR1 reads KGHSH; CDR2 reads LQKENI. The CDR3 totals 15 residues. Trimming took 4 bases from V and 0 from J, leaving 11 bases between them. CDR3 nucleotide sequence: TGTGCCAGCTCACTGGACAGAACTAGCACAGATACGCAGTATTTT. It yields the protein CASSLDRTSTDTQYF.

This clonotype was recorded a few times. The CDR3: CSAARAAGGGGEQYF. The CDR3 nucleotides are TGCAGTGCGGCGAGAGCGGCAGGGGGGGGTGGGGAGCAGTACTTC. The genes are TRBV20-1 and TRBJ2-7; D might be TRBD1 or TRBD2, each matching 7 bases. Per the germline V gene, CDR1 is DFQATT and CDR2 is SNEGSKA (reference sequence). This CDR3 has 15 residues. Deletions cut 6 bases from V and 7 bases from J, with 25 bases between.

In this sample, this clonotype turned up many times. This chain links TRBV25-1 with TRBJ2-7, with TRBD2 as a possible D gene (5 bases). The CDR3 spans 19 residues. The germline V gene encodes CDR1 MGHDK and CDR2 SYGVNS. The germline V and J ends were trimmed by 4 bases and 1 base, with 26 bases remaining between them. Written as DNA, the CDR3 is TGTGCCAGCAGTGTATTACAAGCGGACTCTCCACAGCCTTCCTACGAGCAGTACTTC. It encodes CASSVLQADSPQPSYEQYF.

This clonotype was seen many times. V usage is TRBV2 and J usage is TRBJ2-2, with D perhaps matching TRBD1 (6 bases). Germline V gene lookup returns CDR1 SNHLY and CDR2 FYNNEI. V lost 7 bases, J lost 1 base, and 10 bases lay in between. The length of the CDR3 is 14 residues. The CDR3: CASTGTRNTGELFF. The DNA for the CDR3 is TGTGCCAGCACCGGGACACGGAACACCGGGGAGCTGTTTTTT.

Only one count was recorded for this clonotype. For the CDR3, the DNA is TGCAGTGCTACCGGGACATTTAGCACAGATACGCAGTATTTT. This encodes CSATGTFSTDTQYF. This sequence joins TRBV20-1 and TRBJ2-3; tentative D call: TRBD1 (6 bases). The germline CDR1 and CDR2 sequences are DFQATT and SNEGSKA (reference sequence). V lost 4 bases, J lost 0 bases, and 11 bases lay in between. CDR3 length: 14 residues.

The J gene is TRBJ1-2, the V gene TRBV29-1, with no clear D. This CDR3 contains 11 residues. Per germline, CDR1 SQVTM and CDR2 ANQGSEA. Between the trimmed V and J ends, which lost 1 base and 7 bases, there was a span of 7 bases. The CDR3 loop is CSVEVGFGYTF. Written as DNA, the CDR3 is TGCAGCGTTGAAGTTGGATTTGGCTACACCTTC. The full variable domain, with the rest looked up from reference TRBV29-1 and TRBJ1-2, is SAVISQKPSRDICQRGTSLTIQCQVDSQVTMMFWYRQQPGQSLTLIATANQGSEATYESGFVIDKFPISRPNLTFSTLTVSNMSPEDSSIYLCSVEVGFGYTFGSGTRLTVV.

The chain employs TRBV28 and TRBJ2-7, with a possible D match to TRBD1 (6 bases). The CDR3 runs 14 residues. Per the germline V gene, CDR1 is MDHEN and CDR2 is SYDVKM. Between the trimmed V and J ends, which lost 6 bases and 5 bases, there was a span of 17 bases. CDR3 protein: CASRPSGARDEQYF. The CDR3 DNA reads TGTGCCAGCAGGCCCTCAGGGGCGAGGGACGAGCAGTACTTC.

This clonotype was observed a single time. V and J are TRBV29-1 and TRBJ2-6; D ambiguous. This CDR3 comprises 14 residues. V dropped 6 bases and J dropped 0 bases, with 9 bases sitting between them. Germline lookup yields CDR1 SQVTM and CDR2 ANQGSEA. The CDR3 DNA is TGCAGCGTAGTAGGCCTCTCTGGGGCCAACGTCCTGACTTTC. This encodes CSVVGLSGANVLTF.

The chain joins TRBV6-2 or TRBV6-3 to TRBJ2-5; a possible D gene is TRBD1 (6 bases). The CDR3 loop spans 14 amino acids. CDR1 and CDR2 (germline): MNHEY, SVGEGT. Trimming took off 3 bases at V and 5 bases at J, with 13 bases between the two ends. CDR3 sequence (DNA): TGTGCCAGCAGTTATTCACAGGGAGCCGAGACCCAGTACTTC. This sequence encodes CASSYSQGAETQYF.

This clonotype was recorded at least ten times. The rearrangement links TRBV6-1 to TRBJ1-1, with D possibly being TRBD1 (6 bases). V lost 5 bases and J lost 4, with 14 bases in between. The CDR3 spans 14 residues. Germline-derived CDR1 and CDR2 are MNHNS and SASEGT. CDR3: CASSPPGGLTEAFF. CDR3 DNA: TGTGCCAGCAGTCCCCCGGGGGGGCTCACTGAAGCTTTCTTT.

This clonotype was counted many times. The V and J genes are TRBV12-3 or TRBV12-4 and TRBJ1-5, with D hard to call. Deletions cut 6 bases from V and 7 bases from J, with 25 bases between. The CDR3 extends over 17 amino acids. The CDR3 bases are TGTGCCAGCAGCCTAAACGACGCGACCCAGCGGAGCCAGCCCCAGCATTTT. Translated, it gives CASSLNDATQRSQPQHF.

This clonotype was observed at least ten times. The V call is TRBV20-1, the J call TRBJ2-7; 9 bases map to TRBD1. The CDR3 loop spans 15 amino acids. V lost 6 bases to trimming and J lost 3 bases; unmatched junction nucleotides: 12. Germline CDR1 DFQATT, CDR2 SNEGSKA (reference sequence). CDR3 coding DNA: TGCAGTGCCAGGGGACTCCAGGACAGGGGCTACGAGCAGTACTTC. This encodes CSARGLQDRGYEQYF.

Ten or more counts support this clonotype. The V gene is TRBV6-1, the J gene TRBJ2-7; possibly TRBD2 for D (6 bases). The CDR3 sequence is 13 residues long. The germline V gene encodes CDR1 MNHNS and CDR2 SASEGT. With 6 bases removed from V and 2 bases from J, the gap between germline ends came to 11 bases. Here the CDR3 DNA reads TGTGCCAGCAGGCCGGGAGTTACCTACGAGCAGTACTTC. This encodes CASRPGVTYEQYF.

This chain joins TRBV7-9 and TRBJ1-2, with 7 bases that match TRBD1. Germline CDR1 and CDR2: SEHNR and FQNEAQ (reference sequence). The CDR3 totals 15 residues. The V and J ends lost 2 bases and 3 bases, in that order; junction bases with no gene match: 6. CDR3 region: CASSLSVGTDYGYTF. CDR3 bases: TGTGCCAGCAGCTTAAGTGTAGGGACAGACTATGGCTACACCTTC.